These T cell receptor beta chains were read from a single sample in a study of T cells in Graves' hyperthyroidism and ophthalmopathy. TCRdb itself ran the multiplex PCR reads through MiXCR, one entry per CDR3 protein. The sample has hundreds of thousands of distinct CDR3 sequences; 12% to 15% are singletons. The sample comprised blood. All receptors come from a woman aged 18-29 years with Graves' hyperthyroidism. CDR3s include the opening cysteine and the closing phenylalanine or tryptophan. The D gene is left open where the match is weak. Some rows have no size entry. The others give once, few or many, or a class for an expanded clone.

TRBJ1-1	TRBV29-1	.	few	CSVAGFDIEAFF	TGCAGCGTTGCAGGGTTTGACATTGAAGCTTTCTTT
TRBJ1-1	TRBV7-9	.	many	CASSPITEAFF	TGTGCCAGCAGCCCAATCACTGAAGCTTTCTTT
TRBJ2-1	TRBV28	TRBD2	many	CASSLWTSGNSEQFF	TGTGCCAGCAGTTTATGGACTAGCGGGAATAGTGAGCAGTTCTTC
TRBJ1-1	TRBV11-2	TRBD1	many	CASSGRQGRTEAFF	TGTGCCAGCAGCGGCCGACAGGGGAGGACTGAAGCTTTCTTT
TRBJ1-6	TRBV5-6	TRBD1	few	CASSPRKTGGNSPLHF	TGTGCCAGCAGCCCTAGAAAGACAGGGGGTAATTCACCCCTCCACTTT
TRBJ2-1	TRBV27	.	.	CASSPPGRAHNEQFF	TGTGCCAGCAGTCCTCCCGGCAGGGCCCACAATGAGCAGTTCTTC
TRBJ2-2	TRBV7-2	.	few	CASSLFQNTGELFF	TGTGCCAGCAGCTTATTCCAGAACACCGGGGAGCTGTTTTTT
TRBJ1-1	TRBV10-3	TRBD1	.	CAIRPGQGIAEAFF	TGTGCCATCAGGCCGGGACAGGGTATCGCTGAAGCTTTCTTT
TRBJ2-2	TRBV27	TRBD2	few	CASSFLRLAGTGELFF	TGTGCCAGCAGTTTCTTGAGACTAGCGGGGACCGGGGAGCTGTTTTTT
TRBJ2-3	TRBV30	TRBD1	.	CAWYPPGQGEYF	TGTGCCTGGTATCCCCCGGGACAGGGGGAGTATTTT
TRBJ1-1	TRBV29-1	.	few	CSVLSRRDTEAFF	TGCAGCGTTCTATCACGGAGAGACACTGAAGCTTTCTTT
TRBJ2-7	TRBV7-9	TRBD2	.	CASSLPRGGGSTTYEQYF	TGTGCCAGCAGCTTACCTCGGGGGGGGGGGAGTACAACCTACGAGCAGTACTTC
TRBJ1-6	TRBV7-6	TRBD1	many	CASSLRTGLDSPLHF	TGTGCCAGCAGCTTACGGACAGGCTTGGATTCACCCCTCCACTTT
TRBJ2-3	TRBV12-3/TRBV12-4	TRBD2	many	CASVPGLAGHTDTQYF	TGTGCCAGCGTCCCGGGACTAGCGGGGCACACAGATACGCAGTATTTT
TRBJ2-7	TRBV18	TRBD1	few	CASSLRSPGQSYEQYF	TGTGCCAGCTCACTAAGATCGCCGGGACAGAGCTACGAGCAGTACTTC
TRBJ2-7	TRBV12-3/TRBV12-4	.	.	CAGTARDIPQEQYF	TGTGCCGGCACGGCCAGGGACATCCCACAAGAGCAGTACTTC
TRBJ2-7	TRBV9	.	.	CASSVGPEALYEQYF	TGTGCCAGCAGCGTAGGACCGGAGGCCCTTTACGAGCAGTACTTC
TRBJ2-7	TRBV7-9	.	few	CASSLTGETDSYEQYF	TGTGCCAGCAGCCTAACCGGGGAGACAGACTCCTACGAGCAGTACTTC
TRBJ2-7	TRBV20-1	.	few	CSARDRGTDSYEQYF	TGCAGTGCTAGAGATCGCGGGACAGACTCCTACGAGCAGTACTTC
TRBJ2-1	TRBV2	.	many	CASSEENSYNEQFF	TGTGCCAGCAGTGAGGAGAACTCCTACAATGAGCAGTTCTTC